Presented here are 9 T cell receptor beta chains from one specimen sequenced in a study of T cell responses to AZD1222 COVID-19 vaccine (dated by TCRdb to 2020 to 2023). The time point label, as the study defines it: baseline before first vaccination. The library was generated by the immunoSEQ multiplex PCR assay. TCRdb re-hosts the immuneACCESS table, in-frame sequences only. Its copies lack some clones; in the studies checked, an unresolved V gene accounts for under half of them, and the cause for the rest is not known. Here the sample has about 94,000 clones; about 88% occur a single time. The ten most abundant clones make up roughly 14% of the sample. Sequences were derived from peripheral blood, sampled on day 0 of AZD1222 vaccination. All receptors come from an adult in good health.

Here the CDR3 DNA reads TGTGCCAGCAGCTTAAATCTGGAGTTGGAAGAGACCCAGTACTTC. It specifies CASSLNLELEETQYF. V and J are TRBV11-2 and TRBJ2-5; no reliable D call. Germline V gene lookup returns CDR1 SGHAT and CDR2 FQNNGV. The CDR3 consists of 15 residues. Trimming stripped 2 bases from V and 3 bases from J, with 13 bases between.

The rearrangement uses TRBV6-5 and TRBJ2-5; 11 bases line up with TRBD2. V lost 7 bases to trimming and J lost 5 bases; unmatched junction nucleotides: 6. The CDR3 runs 14 residues. Germline assignment: CDR1 MNHEY and CDR2 SVGAGI. CDR3 DNA: TGTGCCAGCACCCCTAGCGGGGGGTGGGAGACCCAGTACTTC. This translates into CASTPSGGWETQYF.

The chain carries TRBV18 and TRBJ1-1, with a possible D match to TRBD1 (6 bases). The V gene lost 6 bases and the J gene lost 3 bases, with 14 bases spanning the gap. Germline V gene sequence: CDR1 KGHSH, CDR2 LQKENI. The CDR3 consists of 14 residues. CDR3 DNA: TGTGCCAGCTCTCCCGGGGCAGGGGACACTGAAGCTTTCTTT. It encodes CASSPGAGDTEAFF.

V gene TRBV10-3 combines with J gene TRBJ2-1; D ambiguous. Germline V gives CDR1 ENHRY, CDR2 SYGVKD. The V gene lost 8 bases and the J gene lost 5 bases, with 7 bases spanning the gap. The CDR3 sequence is 11 residues long. The CDR3 here is CAILANNEQFF. In DNA form, the CDR3 reads TGTGCCATCCTGGCGAACAATGAGCAGTTCTTC.

This rearrangement joins TRBV3-1 (or the pseudogene TRBV3-2) to TRBJ1-2, with D possibly being TRBD1 (5 bases). The CDR3 extends over 13 amino acids. V gave up 1 base and J gave up 5 bases, with 8 bases separating them. Germline values: CDR1 LGHDT, CDR2 YNNKEL (reference sequence). The CDR3 sequence: CASSQVAGYGYTF. The CDR3 nucleotides read TGTGCCAGCAGCCAAGTAGCAGGGTATGGCTACACCTTC.

This sequence joins TRBV3-1 (or the pseudogene TRBV3-2) and TRBJ1-4; 7 positions match TRBD1. Germline loops: CDR1 LGHDT, CDR2 YNNKEL (reference sequence). The CDR3 has 15 residues. V lost 0 bases to trimming and J lost 8 bases; unmatched junction nucleotides: 6. The chain's CDR3 is CASSQEAQGREKLFF. CDR3 nucleotide sequence: TGTGCCAGCAGCCAAGAGGCACAGGGGCGGGAAAAACTGTTTTTT.

CDR3 region: CASSFGRGRSETQYF. DNA for the CDR3: TGTGCCAGCAGCTTTGGGCGGGGGAGATCGGAAACGCAGTATTTT. The chain couples TRBV7-2 to TRBJ2-3; 7 nucleotides agree with TRBD2. Per the germline V gene, CDR1 is SGHTA and CDR2 is FQGNSA. The CDR3 length is 15 residues. Trimming cost V 3 bases and J 9 bases; bases outside gene matches: 12.

The V call is TRBV6-5, the J call TRBJ2-2; 8 bases map to TRBD1. The CDR3 spans 14 residues. Germline V gene sequence: CDR1 MNHEY, CDR2 SVGAGI. After removal of 8 bases from V and 1 base from J, the junction contained 3 bases not matched to a gene. This CDR3 reads CASLTGGNTGELFF. Written as DNA, the CDR3 is TGTGCCAGCCTAACAGGGGGGAACACCGGGGAGCTGTTTTTT.

The gene calls are TRBV7-2 and TRBJ2-4, with 9 bases fitting TRBD2. Germline V CDR1 and CDR2: SGHTA, FQGNSA. The CDR3 sequence is 17 residues long. J lost 0 bases, V lost 5 bases, and 8 bases had no gene match. CDR3 DNA sequence: TGTGCCAGCAGCCCTAAAGCTAGCGGGGTAGCCAAAAACATTCAGTACTTC. Its protein is CASSPKASGVAKNIQYF.